This record looks at one T cell receptor (beta chain) sequence and its context. Its antigen is still unknown. No clone much larger than this one lies a single base away; base qualities are absent. This specimen comes from a study of blood T cells in healthy people across ages (dated by TCRdb to between 2015 and 2017). For the wider study: In model experiments, template switching captured roughly one uniquely barcoded TCR beta cDNA molecule for every two T cells. Age-related changes in TCR beta repertoire diversity were measured in the study by deep sequencing normalized with unique cDNA molecular identifiers. The donors were split into four age groups: young (average about 15 years), middle-aged (about 40), aged (more than 55) and long-lived (roughly 86). To avoid experimental bias, donors of different ages were randomly spread across the sequencing lanes. Using the same blood draw, the study looked at two additional independent replicas of 1 million unique cDNA reads for two donors, one aged 18 to 30 and the other aged 80 or older. Study-wide findings and limitations: Compared with the aged group, the long-lived group had more naive CD4+ T cells, fewer expanded clones and increased TCR diversity, a pattern suggesting age selection. Because the CMV infection status of the donors was unknown, age-related changes in expanded clonotypes may potentially have been confounded. As age increased, observed TCR beta diversity per million T cells dropped in a roughly linear way, and a significant reduction was already evident by age about 36. Total diversity estimates from one million sequenced T cells were considered lower bounds and underestimates. Since profiling was done on bulk unsorted PBMCs, naive and antigen-experienced compartments could not be conclusively compared. Observed TCR beta diversity correlated strongly with the percentage of naive T cells measured by flow cytometry.

Systemically healthy Caucasian individuals from Russia, 39 in total and aged roughly 6 to 95 years, were included as donors. Each donor gave ten milliliters of peripheral blood, collected into EDTA-treated Vacutainer tubes. Ficoll-Paque density-gradient centrifugation was used to isolate PBMCs, with at least 7 million per sample. Total RNA, at least 5 micrograms per sample, was extracted from PBMCs with Trizol reagent. Naive CD45RAhigh/CD27high T cell percentages were measured by flow cytometry on a PBMC aliquot from every donor. CDR1 and CDR2 are read off the germline V gene (reference sequence) as DFQATT and SNEGSKA. The CDR3 has 19 amino acids, counting the end cysteine and phenylalanine. The entry retains the CDR3 DNA only, 57 bases that are in frame from base 1. Trimming leaves V shorter by 0 bases and J shorter by 0 bases, with the junction holding 10 bases beyond the gene matches. Libraries came from 5' RACE. The sequencing machine was an Illumina HiSeq 2500. A second PCR of about 7 to 12 cycles was run with a J-beta primer mix and a sample-barcoded 5' primer. A unique molecular identifier was introduced onto each TCR beta cDNA molecule by a template-switch 5' adaptor carrying 12 random nucleotides. Each sample yielded at least 2.5 million CDR3-containing paired-end reads. First-strand cDNA synthesis was performed from all RNA using the Mint cDNA synthesis kit, with priming by a TRBC-specific oligonucleotide. All cDNA was treated with uracil-DNA glycosylase and then went through a first 18-cycle PCR with the universal primers M1SS and BC2_uni_R. The paper's processing steps were these. Each sample was normalized by randomly selecting 1 million high-quality reads, each carrying a distinct molecular identifier. Instead of being binned into consensus sequences, reads with shared molecular identifiers were discarded. CDR3 identification, clonotype clustering and error correction used MiTCR with a Q25 quality threshold and the strictest error-elimination algorithm. A nonparametric unseen species model using Euler transformation provided a lower-bound estimate of total TCR beta diversity. TCRdb redid the processing of the public reads, applying fastp at Q25 and MiXCR, and retained in-frame beta chains. Every CDR3 protein is listed once, alongside the most common genes and DNA of its rows. TCRdb, not the authors, supplied the V and J calls. The sample table shows more than 800,000 distinct CDR3 sequences, and 40% to 55% are seen once. The ten largest clones add up to approximately 20% of the sample.

This TCR was sampled from a woman in her sixties in good health. The specimen sequenced was blood. The chain is assembled from TRBV20-1 and TRBJ2-1, and TRBD2 matches 11 of the central bases. The encoded CDR3 is CSAREAVTSGRNSYNEQFF. In nucleotide form, the sequence is TGCAGTGCTAGAGAGGCCGTCACTAGCGGGAGAAACTCCTACAATGAGCAGTTCTTC.